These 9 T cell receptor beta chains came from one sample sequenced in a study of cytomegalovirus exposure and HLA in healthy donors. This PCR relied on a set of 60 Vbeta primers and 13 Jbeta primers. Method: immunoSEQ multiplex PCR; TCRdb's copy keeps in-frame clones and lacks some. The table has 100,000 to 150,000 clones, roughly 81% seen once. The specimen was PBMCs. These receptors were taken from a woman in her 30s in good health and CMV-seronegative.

The CDR3 loop reads CASSDCPSLLVDNEKLFF. CDR3 nucleotides: TGTGCCAGCAGTGACTGTCCAAGTCTCCTAGTCGACAATGAAAAACTGTTTTTT. The genes are TRBV6-1 and TRBJ1-4, with no clear D. Trimming pared 3 bases from V and 5 bases from J, leaving 22 bases between. Germline CDR1 and CDR2: MNHNS and SASEGT. The CDR3 loop spans 18 amino acids.

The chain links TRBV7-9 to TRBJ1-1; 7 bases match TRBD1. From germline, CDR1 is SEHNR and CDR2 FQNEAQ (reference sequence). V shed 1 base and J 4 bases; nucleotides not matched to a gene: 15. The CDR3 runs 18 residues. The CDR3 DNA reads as TGTGCCAGCAGCTTAGTCAACCACCGGGACAGCCCTAGCACTGAAGCTTTCTTT. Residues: CASSLVNHRDSPSTEAFF.

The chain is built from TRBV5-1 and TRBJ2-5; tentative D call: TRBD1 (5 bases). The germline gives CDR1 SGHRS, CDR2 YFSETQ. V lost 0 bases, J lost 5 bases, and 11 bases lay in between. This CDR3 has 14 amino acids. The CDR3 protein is CASSLGQWTETQYF. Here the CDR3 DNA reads TGCGCCAGCAGCTTGGGACAGTGGACGGAGACCCAGTACTTC. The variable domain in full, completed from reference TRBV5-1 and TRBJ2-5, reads KAGVTQTPRYLIKTRGQQVTLSCSPISGHRSVSWYQQTPGQGLQFLFEYFSETQRNKGNFPGRFSGRQFSNSRSEMNVSTLELGDSALYLCASSLGQWTETQYFGPGTRLLVL.

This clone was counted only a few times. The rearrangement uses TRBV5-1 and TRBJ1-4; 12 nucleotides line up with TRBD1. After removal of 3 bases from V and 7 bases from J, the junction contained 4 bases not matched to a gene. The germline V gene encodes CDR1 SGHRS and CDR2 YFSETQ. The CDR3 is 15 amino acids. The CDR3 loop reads CASSSGQGAIEKLFF. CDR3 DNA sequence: TGCGCCAGCAGCTCGGGACAGGGGGCGATTGAAAAACTGTTTTTT.

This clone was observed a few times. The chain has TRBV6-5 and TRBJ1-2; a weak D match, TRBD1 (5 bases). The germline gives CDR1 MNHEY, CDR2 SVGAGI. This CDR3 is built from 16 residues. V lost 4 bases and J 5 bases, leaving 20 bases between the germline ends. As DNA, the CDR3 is TGTGCCAGCAGTTTCGGATCAAACATGGGGGGGTATGGCTACACCTTC. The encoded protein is CASSFGSNMGGYGYTF.

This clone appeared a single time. The CDR3 sequence is CASSTVRTDTQYF. CDR3 sequence (DNA): TGTGCCAGCAGCACGGTGCGCACAGATACGCAGTATTTT. This chain links TRBV13 with TRBJ2-3; D remains ambiguous. The V end lost 5 bases, the J end lost 1 base, and 7 bases lay between the germline ends. The CDR3 is 13 amino acids. The germline V gene has CDR1 PRHDT and CDR2 FYEKMQ (reference sequence).

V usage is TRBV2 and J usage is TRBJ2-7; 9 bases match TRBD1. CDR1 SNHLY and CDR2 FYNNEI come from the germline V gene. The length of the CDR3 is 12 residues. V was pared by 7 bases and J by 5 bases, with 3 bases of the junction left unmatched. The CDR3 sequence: CASNRGLDEQYF. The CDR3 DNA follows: TGTGCCAGCAACAGGGGGCTAGACGAGCAGTACTTC.

CDR3 in DNA: TGTGCCAGCAGCACCGGTCTTTCCCCTGAGCAGTTCTTC. As protein: CASSTGLSPEQFF. The chain joins TRBV11-3 to TRBJ2-1; D gene ambiguous. Germline-derived CDR1 and CDR2 are SGHNT and YENEEA. V was trimmed by 5 bases and J by 9 bases, leaving 14 bases between them. The CDR3 length is 13 residues.

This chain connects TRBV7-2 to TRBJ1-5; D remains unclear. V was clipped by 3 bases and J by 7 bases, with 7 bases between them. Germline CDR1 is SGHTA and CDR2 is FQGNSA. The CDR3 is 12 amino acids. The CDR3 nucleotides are TGTGCCAGCAGCTTTTCGGAGCAGCCCCAGCATTTT. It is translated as CASSFSEQPQHF. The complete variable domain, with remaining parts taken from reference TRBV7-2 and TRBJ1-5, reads GAGVSQSPSNKVTEKGKDVELRCDPISGHTALYWYRQSLGQGLEFLIYFQGNSAPDKSGLPSDRFSAERTGGSVSTLTIQRTQQEDSAVYLCASSFSEQPQHFGDGTRLSIL.